The T cell receptor (beta chain) under discussion was sequenced for a study of cytomegalovirus exposure and HLA in healthy donors (dated by TCRdb to about 2017). Background for the entire study: According to a later analysis, the roughly 120 validation repertoires were produced on the same platform as the 600 to 850 repertoires of the first cohort. In addition to the first cohort of 500 to 850 subjects, a separate validation cohort of approximately 110 different subjects was used. High-throughput TCR immunosequencing, statistical association of individual TCRs with disease status, and machine learning were combined to predict cytomegalovirus infection status. The study aimed to test whether cataloging public T cell receptors could reveal signatures of past pathogen exposure. The study at large found these results: Subsequent analysis determined that TCRs grouped into clusters in the first cohort also showed a tendency toward co-occurrence across the roughly 120 validation repertoires, and approximately 93% of cluster scores exceeded 0. The authors suggested that the approach could potentially be extended to other disease states and immunological phenotypes. The classifier was reported to diagnose cytomegalovirus status with high specificity and sensitivity in both the original cohort and the validation cohort. The study listed approximately 150 TCR beta chains as associated with cytomegalovirus. Three of the identified cytomegalovirus-associated TCR beta chains were confirmed in vitro to be specific for cytomegalovirus antigens. All 130 or so repertoires were used to score co-occurrence in the validation cohort in a later analysis, because that analysis had no HLA typing for the cohort. Across donors, most TCR sequences were observed very rarely, whereas some public TCRs were present in many individuals.

Looking up the germline V gene (reference sequence) yields CDR1 LNHDA and CDR2 SQIVND. Trimming costs V 4 bases and J 1 base, and their ends lie 23 bases apart. The CDR3 contains 18 residues, cysteine and phenylalanine counted. The retained sequence is limited to the CDR3, 54 bases, with the frame set at the first base. The donors belonged to the validation cohort of about 110 subjects, which was separate from the roughly 700-subject first cohort. About this clone itself: No cognate antigen has been identified for it. Qualities for individual bases were not recorded, and no much larger clone is one base off.

Library preparation employed the immunoSEQ multiplex PCR assay. Per the authors' processing: A statistical classification framework was built for diagnosing cytomegalovirus status from the catalog of TCR beta chain sequences. As stored in TCRdb, this immuneACCESS dataset retains in-frame rearrangements with V and J assigned. A fraction of the clones does not appear; measured against another copy, unresolved V genes explain less than half of the discrepancy, and the remainder lacks a known reason. The V and J calls and clone size come from that table; D and trimming were worked out from the DNA. The sample yields 70,000 or so clones; roughly 94% were counted once. The leading ten clones occupy about 1.9% of the sample.

The sample comprised PBMCs. The receptor's source is a woman aged 18-35 years in good health and CMV-seropositive. The receptor chain draws on TRBV19 and TRBJ2-7; a confident D gene designation cannot be given. CDR3 region: CASSSLGLVPGTSYEQYF. The bases read TGTGCCAGTAGTAGTTTGGGCCTTGTTCCAGGAACGTCCTACGAGCAGTACTTC.